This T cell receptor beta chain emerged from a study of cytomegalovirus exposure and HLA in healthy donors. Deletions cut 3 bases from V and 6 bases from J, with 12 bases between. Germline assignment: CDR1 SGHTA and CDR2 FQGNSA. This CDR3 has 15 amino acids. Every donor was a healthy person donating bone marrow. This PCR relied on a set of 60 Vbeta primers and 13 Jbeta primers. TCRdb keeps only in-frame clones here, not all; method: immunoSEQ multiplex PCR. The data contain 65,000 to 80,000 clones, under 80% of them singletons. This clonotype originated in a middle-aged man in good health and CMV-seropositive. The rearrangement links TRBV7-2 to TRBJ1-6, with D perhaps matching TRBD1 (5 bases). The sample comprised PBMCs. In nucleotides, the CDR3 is TGTGCCAGCAGCTTGGGGCCAGGCCCTAATTCACCCCTCCACTTT. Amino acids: CASSLGPGPNSPLHF.